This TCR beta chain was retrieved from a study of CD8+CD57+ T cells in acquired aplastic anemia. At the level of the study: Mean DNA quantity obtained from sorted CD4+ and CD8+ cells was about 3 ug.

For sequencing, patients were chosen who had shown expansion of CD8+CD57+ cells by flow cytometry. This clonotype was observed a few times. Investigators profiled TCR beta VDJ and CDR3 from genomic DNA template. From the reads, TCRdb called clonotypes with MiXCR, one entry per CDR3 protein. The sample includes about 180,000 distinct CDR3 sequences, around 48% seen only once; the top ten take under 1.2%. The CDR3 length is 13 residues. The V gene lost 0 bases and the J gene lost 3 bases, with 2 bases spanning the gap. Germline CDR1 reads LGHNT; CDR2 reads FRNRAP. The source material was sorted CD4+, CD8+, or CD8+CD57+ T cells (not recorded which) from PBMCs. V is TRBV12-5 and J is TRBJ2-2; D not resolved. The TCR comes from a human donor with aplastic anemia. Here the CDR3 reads CASGLVDTGELFF. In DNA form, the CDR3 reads TGTGCTAGTGGTTTGGTAGACACCGGGGAGCTGTTTTTT.